One sample yielded the 31 T cell receptor beta chains listed below, sequenced in a study of blood T cell repertoires in COVID-19 (dated by TCRdb to 2019 to 2021). The library was generated by the immunoSEQ multiplex PCR assay. TCRdb carries this immuneACCESS record with in-frame sequences only. Its versions omit some clonotypes, under half of them owing to an unresolved V gene in the studies checked, with the rest unexplained. The table for this sample lists approximately 75,000 clones; around 67% of them were counted only once. Of the sample, 2% to 3% falls within the top ten clones. Sequencing was done on a sample of peripheral blood. The source is a human donor with acute or convalescent COVID-19. The donor label of this sample is uncertain.

The V and J genes are TRBV5-1 and TRBJ1-4; maybe TRBD1 (6 bases). V lost 4 bases and J lost 7, with 17 bases in between. The CDR3 length is 15 residues. Germline values: CDR1 SGHRS, CDR2 YFSETQ. This CDR3 is CASSPKATGGEKLFF. The CDR3 coding sequence is TGCGCCAGCAGCCCCAAGGCGACAGGTGGTGAAAAACTGTTTTTT.

The V and J genes are TRBV10-3 and TRBJ2-5, with D unclear. This CDR3 spans 14 amino acids. In germline, CDR1 is ENHRY, CDR2 SYGVKD. The ends were cut back, 0 bases at V and 7 bases at J, with 12 bases in the middle. The CDR3 loop is CAISESETLPTQYF. The CDR3 DNA follows: TGTGCCATCAGTGAGTCCGAGACACTTCCGACCCAGTACTTC.

V is TRBV5-6 and J is TRBJ2-7; the match to TRBD1 covers 8 bases. The J segment lost 6 bases and the V segment lost 0 bases, leaving 8 bases of the junction unmatched. The germline V gene has CDR1 SGHDT and CDR2 YYEEEE. The CDR3 covers 15 residues. CDR3 sequence: CASSLGTLTGVEQYF. In nucleotides, the CDR3 is TGTGCCAGCAGCTTGGGAACGTTGACAGGGGTCGAGCAGTACTTC.

This chain connects TRBV5-1 to TRBJ1-3; the match to TRBD1 covers 8 bases. This CDR3 is 17 amino acids long. Trimming cost V 0 bases and J 1 base; bases outside gene matches: 6. Germline V lookup: CDR1 SGHRS, CDR2 YFSETQ. The CDR3 protein is CASSLGGTGGSGNTIYF. Written as DNA, the CDR3 is TGCGCCAGCAGCTTGGGGGGAACAGGGGGATCTGGAAACACCATATATTTT.

The chain carries TRBV7-2 and TRBJ2-5, with D possibly TRBD2 on 7 matching bases. Germline V gives CDR1 SGHTA, CDR2 FQGNSA. This CDR3 has 15 residues. Trimming took off 1 base at V and 5 bases at J, with 14 bases between the two ends. CDR3 sequence: CASSLGPGGWETQYF. CDR3 bases: TGTGCCAGCAGCTTAGGGCCGGGGGGCTGGGAGACCCAGTACTTC. The variable domain in full, with the rest retrieved from reference TRBV7-2 and TRBJ2-5, is GAGVSQSPSNKVTEKGKDVELRCDPISGHTALYWYRQSLGQGLEFLIYFQGNSAPDKSGLPSDRFSAERTGGSVSTLTIQRTQQEDSAVYLCASSLGPGGWETQYFGPGTRLLVL.

The rearrangement links TRBV29-1 to TRBJ1-6; the match to TRBD1 covers 10 bases. The CDR3 sequence is 23 residues long. J gave up 6 bases and V 6 bases, and 32 bases lay outside the gene matches. The V gene's germline CDR1 is SQVTM and CDR2 ANQGSEA. CDR3 loop: CSVPIQSRSTWDRGLHANSPLHF. For the CDR3, the DNA is TGCAGCGTCCCTATCCAATCCCGTTCTACGTGGGACAGGGGCCTACACGCTAATTCACCCCTCCACTTT.

With respect to this clone: Mismatch with germline at one junction end may stem from a read error. The rearrangement joins TRBV5-1 to TRBJ1-4; a weak D match, TRBD1 (5 bases). This CDR3 contains 15 residues. CDR1 and CDR2 from the germline V gene are SGHRS and YFSETQ. The CDR3 spells CASGLEGATNEKLFF. The CDR3 DNA reads TGCGCCAGCGGCTTGGAAGGGGCAACTAATGAAAAACTGTTTTTT.

J is TRBJ1-4 and V is TRBV10-3, with D possibly matching TRBD1 (5 bases). Germline V gene sequence: CDR1 ENHRY, CDR2 SYGVKD. This CDR3 comprises 16 residues. Trimming stripped 10 bases from V and 0 bases from J, with 18 bases between. The CDR3 DNA reads TGTGCCAGAGGACGTCGCAGGGAATCAACTAATGAAAAACTGTTTTTT. It specifies CARGRRRESTNEKLFF.

This clone was seen a handful of times. The V call is TRBV5-1, the J call TRBJ1-1; D remains unclear. CDR1 is SGHRS, CDR2 YFSETQ, per germline. The CDR3 runs to 14 residues. V lost 0 bases to trimming and J lost 5 bases, with 11 bases between them. The CDR3 here is CASSLDFPQTEAFF. CDR3 nucleotide sequence: TGCGCCAGCAGCTTGGATTTCCCTCAGACTGAAGCTTTCTTT.

This chain joins TRBV19 and TRBJ2-3; 10 bases fit TRBD2. The CDR3 has 16 amino acids. With 5 bases clipped from V and 4 bases from J, the junction kept 9 bases outside the gene matches. The V gene's germline CDR1 is LNHDA and CDR2 SQIVND (reference sequence). CDR3 nucleotides: TGTGCCAGTAGTCCTCAGCGGGGGGGGCGCCCAGATACGCAGTATTTT. It encodes CASSPQRGGRPDTQYF.

The chain carries TRBV12-3 or TRBV12-4 and TRBJ2-3; D gene ambiguous. The CDR3 spans 12 residues. Trimming stripped 2 bases from V and 5 bases from J, with 5 bases between. The CDR3 bases are TGTGCCAGCAGTTTAATCGGAGATACGCAGTATTTT. Its protein is CASSLIGDTQYF.

This clone was observed a single time. The chain is built from TRBV5-1 and TRBJ2-1; TRBD1 matches 7 bases. The junction had 5 bases not matched to a gene; V was cut back by 3 bases and J by 2 bases. CDR3 length: 15 amino acids. Germline V CDR1 and CDR2: SGHRS, YFSETQ. The CDR3 nucleotides read TGCGCCAGCAGCTCAACAGGGGCCACCTACAATGAGCAGTTCTTC. The encoded protein is CASSSTGATYNEQFF.

This clone was seen a handful of times. The chain has TRBV10-1 and TRBJ1-6, with a weak D call TRBD1 (6 bases). The CDR3 is 13 residues long. Looked up from germline, CDR1 is WNHNN and CDR2 is SYGVQD (reference sequence). V was cut by 3 bases and J by 7 bases, with 7 bases left in between. In DNA, the CDR3 is TGCGCCAGCAGTGAACAGGGAAATTCACCCCTCCACTTT. Translated, it gives CASSEQGNSPLHF.

The chain is built from TRBV28 and TRBJ1-5; the D is unclear. Germline values: CDR1 MDHEN, CDR2 SYDVKM. V lost 4 bases and J 7 bases, leaving 11 bases between the germline ends. CDR3 length: 13 residues. The CDR3 bases are TGTGCCAGCAGTTGGGAGGTACGGCAGCCCCAGCATTTT. Translating gives CASSWEVRQPQHF.

The CDR3 DNA sequence: TGTGCCAGCAGCTTTAGTCTAGACACCGGGGAGCTGTTTTTT. This gives the protein CASSFSLDTGELFF. The chain couples TRBV7-3 to TRBJ2-2; D is unclear. Germline lookup yields CDR1 SGHTA and CDR2 FQGTGA. Between the trimmed V and J ends, which lost 3 bases and 3 bases, there was a span of 8 bases. This CDR3 contains 14 residues.

The chain couples TRBV28 to TRBJ1-5; 8 nucleotides agree with TRBD1. The germline CDR1 and CDR2 sequences are MDHEN and SYDVKM. CDR3 size: 15 residues. After removal of 5 bases from V and 4 bases from J, the junction contained 7 bases not matched to a gene. CDR3 nucleotides: TGTGCCAGCAGTGCCCTGACAGGGGTTAATCAGCCCCAGCATTTT. Protein product: CASSALTGVNQPQHF.

The rearrangement links TRBV10-3 to TRBJ2-3, with 7 bases lining up with TRBD1. Unmatched junction bases numbered 8, after V lost 0 bases and J lost 11 bases. CDR3 size: 14 residues. The germline gives CDR1 ENHRY, CDR2 SYGVKD. CDR3 sequence (DNA): TGTGCCATCAGTGAGTCGAGACAGGGACGCGGGCAGTATTTT. It translates to CAISESRQGRGQYF.

This sequence joins TRBV27 and TRBJ1-6; 7 bases map to TRBD1. J lost 5 bases, V lost 8 bases, and 6 bases had no gene match. The CDR3 loop spans 14 amino acids. Germline CDR1 reads MNHEY; CDR2 reads SMNVEV (reference sequence). CDR3: CASHRGGNNSPLHF. CDR3 bases: TGTGCCAGCCACAGGGGAGGAAATAATTCACCCCTCCACTTT.

CDR3 sequence (DNA): TGTGCCACCAGCAAAGACAGGGGGGCTTACTATGGCTACACCTTC. Translating gives CATSKDRGAYYGYTF. This chain uses TRBV15 with TRBJ1-2, with 9 bases fitting TRBD1. The V gene's germline CDR1 is LNHNV and CDR2 YYDKDF (reference sequence). The CDR3 totals 15 residues. Trimming at V came to 4 bases and at J to 3 bases, leaving 6 bases not matched to a gene.

The chain is built from TRBV5-1 and TRBJ2-5; possible D gene TRBD2, 5 bases. The CDR3 contains 13 residues. Germline V gives CDR1 SGHRS, CDR2 YFSETQ. The V gene lost 0 bases and the J gene lost 3 bases, with 6 bases spanning the gap. The CDR3 coding sequence is TGCGCCAGCAGCTTGGGAGGGAAAGAGACCCAGTACTTC. Residues: CASSLGGKETQYF.

This chain joins TRBV24-1 and TRBJ1-1, with no clear D. CDR3 length: 13 amino acids. Deletions cut 2 bases from V and 11 bases from J, with 14 bases between. The germline V gene has CDR1 KGHDR and CDR2 SFDVKD. The CDR3 sequence: CATSDSPAGRAFF. CDR3 nucleotide sequence: TGTGCCACCAGTGATTCCCCGGCAGGTCGCGCTTTCTTT.

The genes are TRBV7-9 and TRBJ2-2; 8 bases match TRBD2. CDR1 and CDR2 from the germline V gene are SEHNR and FQNEAQ (reference sequence). There are 16 residues in the CDR3. After removal of 11 bases from V and 4 bases from J, the junction contained 15 bases not matched to a gene. CDR3 DNA sequence: TGTGCCCCGGGACCGGGACTAGTGACGAGCACCGGGGAGCTGTTTTTT. Protein product: CAPGPGLVTSTGELFF.

The chain employs TRBV7-8 and TRBJ2-7, with 9 bases that match TRBD2. V lost 5 bases, J lost 7 bases, and 6 bases stayed unmatched. The CDR3 has 13 amino acids. From germline, CDR1 is SGHVS and CDR2 FQNEAQ. CDR3 bases: TGTGCCAGCAGCCAGAAGCGGGGGGTTGAGCAGTACGTC. Translated: CASSQKRGVEQYV.

The J gene is TRBJ2-6, the V gene TRBV5-1, with D perhaps matching TRBD1 (6 bases). This CDR3 has 14 amino acids. Deletions cut 4 bases from V and 3 bases from J, with 8 bases between. CDR1 is SGHRS, CDR2 YFSETQ, per germline. The chain's CDR3 is CASSGTSGANVLTF. The CDR3 nucleotides read TGCGCCAGCAGCGGGACAAGTGGGGCCAACGTCCTGACTTTC.

The V and J genes are TRBV7-3 and TRBJ2-3; 13 bases align to TRBD2. Germline assignment: CDR1 SGHTA and CDR2 FQGTGA. V gave up 5 bases and J gave up 4 bases; unmatched junction bases: 6. The CDR3 length is 16 residues. The CDR3 here is CASSLGTSGTPDTQYF. The CDR3 nucleotides read TGTGCCAGCAGCCTGGGGACTAGCGGGACCCCAGATACGCAGTATTTT.

The chain has TRBV7-2 and TRBJ2-7; D gene ambiguous. This CDR3 has 14 amino acids. V was cut by 1 base and J by 3 bases, with 10 bases left in between. Germline V gene data show CDR1 as SGHTA and CDR2 as FQGNSA. Written as DNA, the CDR3 is TGTGCCAGCAGCTTAGACGCCTCCGGCTACGAGCAGTACTTC. It yields the protein CASSLDASGYEQYF.

The count of this clone is one. This CDR3 reads CASSFGGGPDEQFF. CDR3 bases: TGTGCCAGCAGCTTCGGGGGGGGCCCCGATGAGCAGTTCTTC. V and J are TRBV7-7 and TRBJ2-1; 8 bases align to TRBD2. V was clipped by 3 bases and J by 8 bases; unmatched bases: 6. The CDR3 runs 14 residues. Germline V CDR1 and CDR2: SSHAT, FNYEAQ (reference sequence).

The CDR3 bases are TGTGCCAGCTCACCATTCCTCGGGGGGGTGGTTGATGAGCAGTTCTTC. It translates to CASSPFLGGVVDEQFF. The rearrangement links TRBV18 to TRBJ2-1, with 8 bases aligning to TRBD2. This CDR3 comprises 16 residues. Germline V gene data show CDR1 as KGHSH and CDR2 as LQKENI. The junction had 11 bases not matched to a gene; V was cut back by 2 bases and J by 8 bases. The full variable domain, in which reference TRBV18 and TRBJ2-1 provide the parts outside the CDR3, is NAGVMQNPRHLVRRRGQEARLRCSPMKGHSHVYWYRQLPEEGLKFMVYLQKENIIDESGMPKERFSAEFPKEGPSILRIQQVVRGDSAAYFCASSPFLGGVVDEQFFGPGTRLTVL.

The V gene is TRBV2, the J gene TRBJ2-5; weak D call: TRBD1 (5 bases). Germline CDR1 SNHLY, CDR2 FYNNEI. The CDR3 is 15 amino acids. V was trimmed by 0 bases and J by 3 bases, leaving 11 bases between them. CDR3 sequence (DNA): TGTGCCAGCAGTGAAGCGCGAACGGACAAAGAGACCCAGTACTTC. It translates to CASSEARTDKETQYF.

The V gene is TRBV5-8, the J gene TRBJ1-3; D perhaps matches TRBD1 (5 bases). Germline CDR1 is SGHTS and CDR2 is YDEGEE. CDR3 length equals 13 residues. Trimming stripped 7 bases from V and 0 bases from J, with 8 bases between. As DNA, the CDR3 is TGTGCCAGCCGACAGAGCTCTGGAAACACCATATATTTT. Translated: CASRQSSGNTIYF.

The V call is TRBV28, the J call TRBJ2-7; 8 bases are a match to TRBD1. This CDR3 region has 15 residues. J lost 3 bases, V lost 7 bases, and 11 bases had no gene match. Germline V gene data show CDR1 as MDHEN and CDR2 as SYDVKM. CDR3 nucleotides: TGTGCCAGCACTCCGACAGGGGCTCGGGGCTACGAGCAGTACTTC. Amino acid sequence: CASTPTGARGYEQYF. The variable domain in full, with the rest retrieved from reference TRBV28 and TRBJ2-7, is DVKVTQSSRYLVKRTGEKVFLECVQDMDHENMFWYRQDPGLGLRLIYFSYDVKMKEKGDIPEGYSVSREKKERFSLILESASTNQTSMYLCASTPTGARGYEQYFGPGTRLTVT.